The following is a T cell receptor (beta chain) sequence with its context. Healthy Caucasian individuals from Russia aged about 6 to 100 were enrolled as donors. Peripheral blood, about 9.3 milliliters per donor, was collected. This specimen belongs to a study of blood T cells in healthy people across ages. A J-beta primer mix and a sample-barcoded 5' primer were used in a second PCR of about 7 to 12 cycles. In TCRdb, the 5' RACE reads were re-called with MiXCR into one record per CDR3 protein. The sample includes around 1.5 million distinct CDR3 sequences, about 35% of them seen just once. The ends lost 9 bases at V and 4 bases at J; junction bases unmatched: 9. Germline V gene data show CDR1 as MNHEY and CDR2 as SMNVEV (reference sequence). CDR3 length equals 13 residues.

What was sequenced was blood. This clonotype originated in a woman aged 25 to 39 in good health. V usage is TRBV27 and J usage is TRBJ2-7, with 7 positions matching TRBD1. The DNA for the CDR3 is TGTGCCAGATCCTTCAGGGGGTGGTACGAGCAGTACTTC. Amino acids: CARSFRGWYEQYF.